Shown below are 21 T cell receptor beta chains from a single sample sequenced in a study of lymphopenia after photon versus proton radiotherapy. Assay: immunoSEQ multiplex PCR; the TCRdb copy retains only in-frame clones and omits some. The profile shows about 40,000 clones, roughly 84% of them singletons. Here the sequenced sample was peripheral blood, taken from a patient treated with proton-based radiotherapy. These receptor sequences come from a woman between 65 and 79 years old with pancreatic cancer. Some clones in this sample may be carry-over from other donors' samples.

The rearrangement uses TRBV6-6 and TRBJ2-6; D remains unclear. The V and J ends lost 0 bases and 6 bases respectively, with 6 bases between them. The CDR3 loop spans 14 amino acids. In germline, CDR1 is MNHNY, CDR2 SVGAGI (reference sequence). The CDR3 is CASSYSGPANVLTF. The CDR3 nucleotides are TGTGCCAGCAGTTACTCGGGCCCGGCCAACGTCCTGACTTTC.

The rearrangement joins TRBV6-5 to TRBJ2-2; no reliable D call. Per germline, CDR1 MNHEY and CDR2 SVGAGI. This CDR3 is built from 13 residues. V was clipped by 6 bases and J by 3 bases, with 8 bases between them. CDR3 residues: CASRLIYTGELFF. The CDR3 nucleotides are TGTGCCAGCAGACTGATATACACCGGGGAGCTGTTTTTT.

This clone appeared once. The chain joins TRBV4-3 to TRBJ2-7; possibly TRBD2 for D (7 bases). Per the germline V gene, CDR1 is LGHNA and CDR2 is YSLEER. V was clipped by 4 bases and J by 2 bases, with 12 bases between them. The CDR3 spans 14 residues. CDR3 protein: CASSPREGAYEQYF. The CDR3 nucleotides read TGCGCCAGCAGCCCCAGGGAGGGGGCCTACGAGCAGTACTTC.

Here the CDR3 reads CASSIGQGARQETQYF. CDR3 bases: TGTGCCAGTAGTATAGGCCAGGGGGCGCGGCAAGAGACCCAGTACTTC. The chain couples TRBV19 to TRBJ2-5; the match to TRBD1 covers 8 bases. The CDR3 spans 16 residues. Germline trimming cut 1 base from V and 2 bases from J; bases unmatched to any gene: 6. The V gene's germline CDR1 is LNHDA and CDR2 SQIVND (reference sequence). Combining the CDR3 with reference TRBV19 and TRBJ2-5 gives the whole variable domain DGGITQSPKYLFRKEGQNVTLSCEQNLNHDAMYWYRQDPGQGLRLIYYSQIVNDFQKGDIAEGYSVSREKKESFPLTVTSAQKNPTAFYLCASSIGQGARQETQYFGPGTRLLVL.

The genes are TRBV28 and TRBJ1-2; D is undetermined. Germline values: CDR1 MDHEN, CDR2 SYDVKM. With 7 bases removed from V and 8 bases from J, the gap between germline ends came to 23 bases. The CDR3 totals 15 residues. The CDR3 bases are TGTGCCAGCAAACCGAACGCGGGATCTGCATTCGGCTACACCTTC. This sequence encodes CASKPNAGSAFGYTF.

The rearrangement links TRBV19 to TRBJ2-7; 10 bases are shared with TRBD2. Germline CDR1 reads LNHDA; CDR2 reads SQIVND (reference sequence). There are 18 residues in the CDR3. J was trimmed by 4 bases and V by 5 bases; bases with no gene match: 17. The CDR3 nucleotides read TGTGCCAGTAGTCCCTCCCAGAGCAGGACTAGCGGCCTATACGAGCAGTACTTC. Translation gives CASSPSQSRTSGLYEQYF.

V is TRBV18 and J is TRBJ1-3; tentative D call: TRBD1 (5 bases). The ends were cut back, 1 base at V and 0 bases at J, with 10 bases in the middle. This CDR3 has 16 residues. CDR1 and CDR2 from the germline V gene are KGHSH and LQKENI. CDR3 sequence: CASSPRDFSSGNTIYF. In DNA, the CDR3 is TGTGCCAGCTCACCACGGGACTTTTCCTCTGGAAACACCATATATTTT.

The count of this clone is one. V usage is TRBV9 and J usage is TRBJ2-6; 9 bases align to TRBD2. V shed 2 bases and J 4 bases; nucleotides not matched to a gene: 10. The CDR3 consists of 18 residues. The germline gives CDR1 SGDLS, CDR2 YYNGEE. CDR3 loop: CASSVPGLASSGANVLTF. The CDR3 nucleotides read TGTGCCAGCAGCGTTCCGGGACTAGCAAGCTCCGGGGCCAACGTCCTGACTTTC. The full variable domain, rest sourced from reference TRBV9 and TRBJ2-6, is DSGVTQTPKHLITATGQRVTLRCSPRSGDLSVYWYQQSLDQGLQFLIQYYNGEERAKGNILERFSAQQFPDLHSELNLSSLELGDSALYFCASSVPGLASSGANVLTFGAGSRLTVL.

The V gene is TRBV11-2, the J gene TRBJ2-5; tentatively, D is TRBD1 (7 bases). The J call may be faulty, since TRBJ2-7 better matches the DNA end. The CDR3 runs to 16 residues. Germline CDR1 SGHAT, CDR2 FQNNGV. This CDR3 reads CASSQGDSRSSYEQYF. The CDR3 DNA follows: TGTGCCAGCAGCCAGGGGGACTCCCGGAGCTCCTACGAGCAGTACTTC.

This chain connects TRBV2 to TRBJ2-7, with D perhaps matching TRBD2 (6 bases). The germline V gene has CDR1 SNHLY and CDR2 FYNNEI. This CDR3 is 13 amino acids long. Trimming took off 3 bases at V and 3 bases at J, with 9 bases between the two ends. The CDR3 sequence: CASSDGSYYEQYF. CDR3 nucleotides: TGTGCCAGCAGTGACGGGAGTTACTACGAGCAGTACTTC.

The J gene is TRBJ2-2, the V gene TRBV25-1; 11 positions match TRBD1. The junction had 5 bases not matched to a gene; V was cut back by 5 bases and J by 3 bases. Germline values: CDR1 MGHDK, CDR2 SYGVNS. The CDR3 covers 16 residues. CDR3 in amino acids: CASSWRDRGDTGELFF. Here the CDR3 DNA reads TGTGCCAGCAGTTGGCGGGACAGGGGGGACACCGGGGAGCTGTTTTTT. The full variable domain, with the rest looked up from reference TRBV25-1 and TRBJ2-2, is EADIYQTPRYLVIGTGKKITLECSQTMGHDKMYWYQQDPGMELHLIHYSYGVNSTEKGDLSSESTVSRIRTEHFPLTLESARPSHTSQYLCASSWRDRGDTGELFFGEGSRLTVL.

V and J are TRBV7-8 and TRBJ1-1, with a possible D match to TRBD1 (6 bases). The CDR3 runs 13 residues. The V end was cut by 5 bases, the J end by 4 bases, with 11 bases between. Per the germline V gene, CDR1 is SGHVS and CDR2 is FQNEAQ. CDR3 sequence (DNA): TGTGCCAGCAGCCGGACAGTCAGCACTGAAGCTTTCTTT. Protein sequence: CASSRTVSTEAFF.

The gene calls are TRBV5-1 and TRBJ2-5; the D is unclear. The CDR3 spans 12 residues. V lost 7 bases and J lost 5, with 12 bases in between. CDR1 is SGHRS and CDR2 is YFSETQ in the germline V gene. CDR3 nucleotides: TGCGCCAGCTCCAGCCAGATGGAGACCCAGTACTTC. This sequence encodes CASSSQMETQYF.

This chain links TRBV19 with TRBJ2-3; 8 bases are shared with TRBD1. Trimming took 5 bases from V and 0 from J; bases not matched to a gene: 10. Germline CDR1 and CDR2: LNHDA and SQIVND (reference sequence). The CDR3 covers 17 residues. The CDR3 DNA follows: TGTGCCAGTAGTCCGGGGACAGGAGAAACTAGCACAGATACGCAGTATTTT. Protein product: CASSPGTGETSTDTQYF. The full variable domain, with the rest looked up from reference TRBV19 and TRBJ2-3, is DGGITQSPKYLFRKEGQNVTLSCEQNLNHDAMYWYRQDPGQGLRLIYYSQIVNDFQKGDIAEGYSVSREKKESFPLTVTSAQKNPTAFYLCASSPGTGETSTDTQYFGPGTRLTVL.

The chain combines TRBV6-1 with TRBJ2-7; tentatively, D is TRBD1 (6 bases). The germline gives CDR1 MNHNS, CDR2 SASEGT. The CDR3 runs 15 residues. V shed 5 bases and J shed 0 bases, with 14 bases lying between them. The CDR3 DNA is TGTGCCAGCAGTCCCCTGGCAGGGGCCTCCTACGAGCAGTACTTC. Translating gives CASSPLAGASYEQYF.

The count of this clone is one. The V and J genes are TRBV28 and TRBJ2-5; TRBD1 might be the D (5 bases). There are 13 residues in the CDR3. Trimming removed 6 bases from V and 4 bases from J, with 12 bases in between. The germline CDR1 and CDR2 sequences are MDHEN and SYDVKM. CDR3 in amino acids: CASRTQGRETQYF. The CDR3 DNA reads as TGTGCCAGCAGAACCCAGGGAAGAGAGACCCAGTACTTC.

The chain carries TRBV19 and TRBJ1-5, with 7 bases identical to TRBD1. This CDR3 has 14 residues. Trimming cost V 5 bases and J 3 bases; bases outside gene matches: 4. Per germline, CDR1 LNHDA and CDR2 SQIVND (reference sequence). The CDR3 here is CASSPTGLNQPQHF. The CDR3 DNA reads as TGTGCCAGTAGTCCGACAGGGCTCAATCAGCCCCAGCATTTT.

This clone is a singleton in its sample. J is TRBJ2-2 and V is TRBV5-1; D might be TRBD1 (5 bases). V was cut by 4 bases and J by 6 bases, with 13 bases left in between. This CDR3 region has 14 residues. CDR1 is SGHRS, CDR2 YFSETQ, per germline. The CDR3 sequence: CASSPTTGAGELFF. In DNA, the CDR3 is TGCGCCAGCAGCCCGACAACAGGTGCCGGGGAGCTGTTTTTT.

V is TRBV19 and J is TRBJ2-1; tentative D call: TRBD2 (6 bases). The CDR3 runs to 13 residues. Trimming left V 5 bases short and J 8 bases short, with 13 bases between. Germline values: CDR1 LNHDA, CDR2 SQIVND (reference sequence). The CDR3 loop reads CASSPGLRYEQFF. CDR3 sequence (DNA): TGTGCCAGTAGTCCGGGACTTCGGTATGAGCAGTTCTTC. The full variable domain, completed using reference TRBV19 and TRBJ2-1, is DGGITQSPKYLFRKEGQNVTLSCEQNLNHDAMYWYRQDPGQGLRLIYYSQIVNDFQKGDIAEGYSVSREKKESFPLTVTSAQKNPTAFYLCASSPGLRYEQFFGPGTRLTVL.

The chain links TRBV12-5 to TRBJ1-5; D gene unclear. The CDR3 contains 19 residues. The ends were cut back, 0 bases at V and 2 bases at J, with 20 bases in the middle. Germline CDR1 is LGHNT and CDR2 is FRNRAP. The CDR3 region has the DNA TGTGCTAGTGGTTTGGTACTTTTTTCCGGGGTCCGGCGCAATCAGCCCCAGCATTTT. Amino acids: CASGLVLFSGVRRNQPQHF.

The chain is built from TRBV7-2 and TRBJ1-2; maybe TRBD1 (5 bases). The germline CDR1 and CDR2 sequences are SGHTA and FQGNSA. Trimming took 3 bases from V and 7 from J, leaving 12 bases between them. The CDR3 loop spans 13 amino acids. Written as DNA, the CDR3 is TGTGCCAGCAGCTTGGGCAGGGACCTTGGCTACACCTTC. It is translated as CASSLGRDLGYTF.